This note documents a single T cell receptor beta chain sequence. This clonotype was counted between two and nine times. Its antigen is unknown. Per-nucleotide qualities are absent, and no much larger clonotype sits a single base away. This entry belongs to a study of blood T cells in healthy people across ages (dated by TCRdb to the mid-2010s). General notes on the study: In model experiments, template switching captured roughly one uniquely barcoded TCR beta cDNA molecule for every two T cells. The donors were divided into four age groups: young (average around 16 years), middle-aged (roughly 40), aged (about 56) and long-lived (about 79). To track age-related changes in TCR beta repertoire diversity, the study relied on deep sequencing normalized with unique cDNA molecular identifiers. Two additional independent replicas of 1 million unique cDNA reads from the same blood draw were analyzed for two donors (one aged 18 to 30 and one aged 80 or older).

Systemically healthy Caucasian individuals from Russia, some 40 in total and aged roughly 6 to 95 years, were included as donors. Each donor gave about 9.8 milliliters of peripheral blood, drawn into EDTA-treated Vacutainer tubes. Ficoll-Paque density-gradient centrifugation was used to isolate PBMCs, with at least 6.5 million per sample. Total RNA, at least 5 micrograms per sample, was extracted from PBMCs with Trizol reagent. Naive CD45RAhigh/CD27high T cell percentages were measured by flow cytometry on a PBMC aliquot from every donor. Paper-wide results and their limitations: The long-lived group showed more naive CD4+ T cells, fewer expanded clones and increased TCR diversity than the aged group, suggesting age selection. The CMV infection status of donors was not known, potentially confounding age-related changes in expanded clonotypes. The percentage of naive T cells measured by flow cytometry correlated strongly with observed TCR beta diversity. Estimates of total diversity based on one million sequenced T cells were considered lower bounds and underestimates. Observed TCR beta diversity per million T cells fell roughly linearly with age, and a significant reduction was already apparent by age roughly 41. Since profiling was done on bulk unsorted PBMCs, naive and antigen-experienced compartments could not be conclusively compared.

Library preparation was by 5' RACE. The instrument given in TCRdb is Illumina HiSeq 2500. A second about 7 to 11 cycle PCR used a sample-barcoded 5' primer and a J-beta primer mix. A unique molecular identifier was introduced onto each TCR beta cDNA molecule by a template-switch 5' adaptor carrying 12 random nucleotides. Each sample yielded at least 3 million CDR3-containing paired-end reads. First-strand cDNA was synthesized from all RNA with the Mint cDNA synthesis kit, primed by a TRBC-specific oligonucleotide. After uracil-DNA glycosylase treatment, a first 18-cycle PCR used universal primers M1SS and BC2_uni_R on all cDNA. Turning to the authors' computational methods: For normalization, 1 million high-quality reads were randomly selected from each sample, with every read carrying a distinct molecular identifier. Reads sharing molecular identifiers were discarded rather than binned into consensus sequences. MiTCR, set to a Q25 quality threshold and the strictest error-elimination algorithm, was used for CDR3 identification, clonotype clustering and error correction. A nonparametric unseen species model with Euler transformation was used to estimate lower-bound total TCR beta diversity. TCRdb handled the public reads itself, with Q25 trimming in fastp and clone calling in MiXCR, and kept productive beta chains. Every entry covers one CDR3 protein and lists the most common genes and DNA from its rows. The V and J calls here are based on TCRdb, not the publication. For this sample the table gives about 760,000 distinct CDR3 sequences, of which 20% to 25% were detected only once. The ten largest account for under 10% of the sample.

The junction shows trimming of 4 bases on V and 0 bases on J, plus 12 bases between the germline ends. According to the germline V gene, CDR1 reads SGDLS and CDR2 reads YYNGEE. The CDR3, cysteine through phenylalanine, is 15 amino acids long. The read is trimmed to its CDR3 DNA, 45 bases read in frame from base 1. The sample was also reused in another study, on T cells of mothers and their children. Per that second paper: Nine systemically healthy Caucasian individuals, comprising three mothers and their six children, were included as donors. cDNA synthesis consumed the entire amount of extracted RNA, loaded at approximately 1.6 ug RNA in each 15 ul reaction. In the second PCR, the M1S primer introduced both the sample barcodes and 2-4 random nucleotides. More than 9.5 million TCR beta CDR3 reads were obtained from each mother, and millions of reads were obtained from each child. TCR recombination output is similarly shaped by thymic selection in related and unrelated pairs, with a minor effect exerted by inherited differences. Related mother-child pairs always showed normalized repertoire overlap that was slightly higher than in unrelated mother-child pairs, though the difference was never significant. No persistent microchimeric T cell clones were detected, at a sensitivity of roughly 99 clones per million clonotypes. The study used deep NGS to compare TCR beta repertoires of mothers and children, seeking features distinguishing related mother-child pairs from unrelated individuals. The mean age was about 40 +/- 4 years for the mothers and approximately 11 +/- 4 years for the children. After adapter ligation was performed with NEBNext reagents, the libraries were sequenced on an Illumina HiSeq 2000 with 100+100 nt paired-end reads. To prevent cross-contamination, the mother and child libraries were prepared one month apart and sequenced in separate runs. For each donor, somewhere between about 450,000 and 2,200,000 distinct TCR beta clonotypes were identified. Naive TCR beta clonotypes were estimated from low-frequency clonotypes matched to each donor's FACS-determined naive share, without sorting.

The chain is made from TRBV9 and TRBJ2-3; TRBD2 is a possible D gene, resting on 6 matching bases. The sample consisted of blood. The receptor was derived from a boy aged 10-17 years in good health. This receptor carries the CDR3 CASSPGGESTDTQYF. The nucleotides read TGTGCCAGCAGCCCAGGAGGGGAGAGCACAGATACGCAGTATTTT.